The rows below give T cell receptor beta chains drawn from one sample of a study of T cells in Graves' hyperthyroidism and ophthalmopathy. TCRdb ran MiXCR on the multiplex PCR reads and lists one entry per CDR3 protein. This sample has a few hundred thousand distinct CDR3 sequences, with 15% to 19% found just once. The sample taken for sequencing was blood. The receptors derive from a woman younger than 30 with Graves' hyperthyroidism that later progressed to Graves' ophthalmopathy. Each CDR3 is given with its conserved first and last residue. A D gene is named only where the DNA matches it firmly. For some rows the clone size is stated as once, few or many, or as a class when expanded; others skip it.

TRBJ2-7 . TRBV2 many CASSEAGGVYEQYF TGTGCCAGCAGTGAAGCGGGGGGTGTCTACGAGCAGTACTTC
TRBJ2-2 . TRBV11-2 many CASSLVRTNTGELFF TGTGCCAGCAGCTTAGTTCGGACTAACACCGGGGAGCTGTTTTTT
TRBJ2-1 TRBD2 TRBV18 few CASSPIAGGPNEQFF TGTGCCAGCTCACCGATAGCGGGAGGGCCCAATGAGCAGTTCTTC
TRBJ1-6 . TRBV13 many CASSFNPKGDSPLHF TGTGCCAGCAGCTTTAATCCCAAAGGGGATTCACCCCTCCACTTT
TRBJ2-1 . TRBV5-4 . CASSLVSAGRGDEQFF TGTGCCAGCAGCTTGGTCTCGGCGGGACGGGGAGATGAGCAGTTCTTC
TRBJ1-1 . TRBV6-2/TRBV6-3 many CASSYKGKNTEAFF TGTGCCAGCAGTTACAAGGGGAAGAACACTGAAGCTTTCTTT
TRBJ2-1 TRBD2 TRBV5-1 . CASSLMTSGSNEQFF TGCGCCAGCAGCTTGATGACTAGCGGATCCAATGAGCAGTTCTTC
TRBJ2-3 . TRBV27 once CASTGSGDTQYF TGTGCCAGCACGGGTTCGGGGGATACGCAGTATTTT
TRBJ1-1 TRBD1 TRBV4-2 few CASSHLGTGALNTEAFF TGTGCCAGCAGCCACCTGGGGACAGGGGCTCTGAACACTGAAGCTTTCTTT
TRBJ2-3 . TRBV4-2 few CASSQKASETDTQYF TGTGCCAGCAGCCAGAAGGCTAGCGAGACAGATACGCAGTATTTT
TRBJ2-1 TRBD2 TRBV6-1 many CASNSGTSDYNEQFF TGTGCCAGCAACTCCGGGACTAGCGACTACAATGAGCAGTTCTTC
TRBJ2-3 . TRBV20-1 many CSAGGQAKDTQYF TGCAGTGCCGGCGGTCAAGCGAAAGATACGCAGTATTTT
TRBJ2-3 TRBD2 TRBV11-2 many CASSLGLGTDTQYF TGTGCCAGCAGCCTCGGACTAGGTACAGATACGCAGTATTTT
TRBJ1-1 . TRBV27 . CASSLGGSTGGNTEAFF TGTGCCAGCAGTTTAGGCGGGTCCACCGGGGGGAACACTGAAGCTTTCTTT
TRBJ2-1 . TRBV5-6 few CASTSTMRGYNEQFF TGTGCCAGCACCTCCACCATGAGGGGTTACAATGAGCAGTTCTTC
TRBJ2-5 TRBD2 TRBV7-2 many CASSFGLAEETQYF TGTGCCAGCAGCTTCGGACTAGCGGAAGAGACCCAGTACTTC
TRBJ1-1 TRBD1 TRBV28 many CASSEGGNTEAFF TGTGCCAGCAGCGAAGGGGGCAACACTGAAGCTTTCTTT
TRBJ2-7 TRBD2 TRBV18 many CASSPGLGVGEQYF TGTGCCAGCTCACCTGGACTAGGAGTGGGCGAGCAGTACTTC
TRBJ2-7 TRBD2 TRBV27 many CASSLVGRNSYEQYF TGTGCCAGCAGTTTAGTCGGGAGGAACTCCTACGAGCAGTACTTC
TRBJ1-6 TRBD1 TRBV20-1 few CSAFGQGFSPLHF TGCAGTGCTTTCGGACAGGGATTCTCACCCCTCCACTTT
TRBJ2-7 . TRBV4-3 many CASSQDEVTENEQYF TGCGCCAGCAGCCAAGACGAAGTTACAGAGAACGAGCAGTACTTC
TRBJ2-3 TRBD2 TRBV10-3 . CAISESNSGGRMDTQYF TGTGCCATCAGTGAGTCGAATTCAGGCGGGAGAATGGATACGCAGTATTTT
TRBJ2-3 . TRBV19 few CASRGASTDTQYF TGTGCCAGTAGGGGAGCCAGCACAGATACGCAGTATTTT
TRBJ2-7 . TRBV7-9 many CASSSPGVYEQYF TGTGCCAGCAGCTCCCCGGGCGTCTACGAGCAGTACTTC
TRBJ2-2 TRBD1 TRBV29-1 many CSAGTGTGTGELFF TGCAGCGCCGGGACAGGAACAGGGACCGGGGAGCTGTTTTTT
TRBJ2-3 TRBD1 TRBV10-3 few CAISELGQVSTDTQYF TGTGCCATCAGTGAGTTAGGACAGGTTAGCACAGATACGCAGTATTTT
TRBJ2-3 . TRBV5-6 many CASSLYWVPTDTQYF TGTGCCAGCAGCTTGTATTGGGTTCCAACAGATACGCAGTATTTT
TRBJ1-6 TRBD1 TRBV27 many CASSYRDRNSPLHF TGTGCCAGCAGTTACCGGGACAGAAATTCACCCCTCCACTTT
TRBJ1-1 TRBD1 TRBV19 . CASSLKRQGNTEAFF TGTGCCAGTAGTTTAAAGAGACAGGGGAACACTGAAGCTTTCTTT
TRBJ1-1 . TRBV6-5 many CASSYSTRTEAFF TGTGCCAGCAGTTACTCGACACGCACTGAAGCTTTCTTT
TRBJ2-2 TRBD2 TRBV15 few CATSWGLAGAGGELFF TGTGCCACCAGCTGGGGACTAGCGGGAGCGGGCGGGGAGCTGTTTTTT
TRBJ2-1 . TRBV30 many CAWSVGVGKFF TGTGCCTGGAGTGTCGGTGTGGGGAAGTTCTTC
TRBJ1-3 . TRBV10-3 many CAISESTTVGNTIYF TGTGCCATCAGTGAGTCGACGACAGTCGGAAACACCATATATTTT
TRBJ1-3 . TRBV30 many CAWSVDASGNTIYF TGTGCCTGGAGTGTCGATGCTTCTGGAAACACCATATATTTT
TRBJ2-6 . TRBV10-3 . CAISDQGTSGANVLTF TGTGCCATCAGTGACCAGGGAACCTCTGGGGCCAACGTCCTGACTTTC
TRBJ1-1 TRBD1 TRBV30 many CAWGQGNTEAFF TGTGCCTGGGGACAGGGGAACACTGAAGCTTTCTTT
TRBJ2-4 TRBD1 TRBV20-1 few CSASSRDSHKNIQYF TGCAGTGCTAGTTCCCGGGACAGCCACAAAAACATTCAGTACTTC
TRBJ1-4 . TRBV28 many CASSLSGATNEKLFF TGTGCCAGCAGTTTATCGGGAGCAACTAATGAAAAACTGTTTTTT
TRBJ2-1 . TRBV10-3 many CATMGAASSYNEQFF TGTGCCACCATGGGGGCGGCGAGCTCCTACAATGAGCAGTTCTTC
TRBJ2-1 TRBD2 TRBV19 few CASSRRGLGLAGVWEQFF TGTGCCAGTAGTAGGCGCGGATTGGGACTAGCGGGAGTATGGGAGCAGTTCTTC
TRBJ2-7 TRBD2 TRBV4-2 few CASSQGPAGGPEQYF TGTGCCAGCAGCCAAGGTCCAGCGGGAGGGCCCGAGCAGTACTTC